These 25 T cell receptor beta chains share one sample of origin, sequenced in a study of blood T cell repertoires in COVID-19. Sequencing was performed with immunoSEQ multiplex PCR; in TCRdb, only in-frame clones are kept and a portion is missing. The sample has some 200,000 clones, about 80% seen once. Sequencing was done on a sample of peripheral blood. These receptors originate from an older woman with acute or convalescent COVID-19.

This clone appeared a single time. CDR3 in DNA: TGTGCCAGCAGCTTATCCGAGGCTAGCGGCCCCTGGGAGCAGTTCTTC. Residues: CASSLSEASGPWEQFF. V gene TRBV7-2 combines with J gene TRBJ2-1; TRBD2 agrees at 7 bases. Trimming cost V 2 bases and J 10 bases; bases outside gene matches: 14. Germline CDR1 is SGHTA and CDR2 is FQGNSA. CDR3 length: 16 amino acids.

This chain links TRBV18 with TRBJ2-3; 9 bases line up with TRBD1. This CDR3 spans 16 amino acids. CDR1 and CDR2 from the germline V gene are KGHSH and LQKENI. V gave up 3 bases and J gave up 6 bases; unmatched junction bases: 10. The CDR3 here is CASSPGTGSVSDTQYF. CDR3 in DNA: TGTGCCAGCTCACCCGGGACAGGGAGCGTATCCGATACGCAGTATTTT.

The chain links TRBV19 to TRBJ1-5; D is unresolved. Between the trimmed V and J ends, which lost 3 bases and 1 base, there was a span of 4 bases. The CDR3 runs to 13 residues. From germline, CDR1 is LNHDA and CDR2 SQIVND (reference sequence). The CDR3 loop is CASSMLSNQPQHF. The DNA for the CDR3 is TGTGCCAGTAGTATGCTAAGCAATCAGCCCCAGCATTTT.

This chain joins TRBV5-4 and TRBJ2-5, with TRBD2 matching over 15 bases. CDR1 and CDR2 (germline): SGHNT, YYREEE (reference sequence). CDR3 size: 18 residues. V lost 4 bases, J lost 1 base, and 8 bases stayed unmatched. CDR3 region: CASSTGGGLAGGQETQYF. CDR3 nucleotides: TGTGCCAGCAGCACTGGTGGGGGACTAGCGGGGGGCCAAGAGACCCAGTACTTC.

The rearrangement uses TRBV2 and TRBJ1-6; 7 nucleotides line up with TRBD1. The CDR3 has 14 residues. Germline assignment: CDR1 SNHLY and CDR2 FYNNEI. The V segment lost 5 bases and the J segment 6 bases; nucleotides outside the gene matches: 4. The CDR3 nucleotides read TGTGCCAGCAGTCTGAACAGGGGTAATTCACCCCTCCACTTT. It encodes CASSLNRGNSPLHF.

Points on this clone: Additional DNA sequences in this sample encode the identical CDR3. J is TRBJ2-3 and V is TRBV24-1; TRBD1 is a possible D gene (5 bases). CDR1 KGHDR and CDR2 SFDVKD come from the germline V gene. This CDR3 region has 14 residues. V was cut by 4 bases and J by 4 bases, with 11 bases left in between. This chain's CDR3 is CATSDPRGSDTQYF. The CDR3 DNA sequence: TGTGCCACCAGTGACCCAAGGGGCTCAGATACGCAGTATTTT.

The genes are TRBV5-8 and TRBJ2-7; tentative D call: TRBD2 (5 bases). This CDR3 comprises 15 residues. Germline V gene sequence: CDR1 SGHTS, CDR2 YDEGEE. V was trimmed by 0 bases and J by 9 bases, leaving 19 bases between them. CDR3 amino acids: CASSLGPLSGMRQYF. The CDR3 DNA reads TGTGCCAGCAGCTTGGGCCCCTTGAGCGGAATGAGGCAGTACTTC.

This clone was observed once. The J gene is TRBJ2-1, the V gene TRBV19, with TRBD2 identical over 8 bases. The J segment lost 2 bases and the V segment lost 4 bases, leaving 4 bases of the junction unmatched. The CDR3 has 15 amino acids. Germline V gene sequence: CDR1 LNHDA, CDR2 SQIVND (reference sequence). The CDR3 spells CASSTNGGAYNEQFF. The CDR3 DNA reads TGTGCCAGTAGTACTAACGGGGGGGCCTACAATGAGCAGTTCTTC.

CDR3 nucleotide sequence: TGTGCCTCCCTCTATAGCTCCTACAATGAGCAGTTCTTC. It yields the protein CASLYSSYNEQFF. The chain links TRBV2 to TRBJ2-1; no firm D call. The CDR3 is 13 amino acids. Germline V lookup: CDR1 SNHLY, CDR2 FYNNEI. Trimming removed 11 bases at V and 0 bases at J, with 11 bases between.

The chain employs TRBV5-1 and TRBJ2-1; TRBD1 aligns across 8 bases. CDR3 length: 15 amino acids. V lost 4 bases to trimming and J lost 2 bases; unmatched junction nucleotides: 5. Germline loops: CDR1 SGHRS, CDR2 YFSETQ. The CDR3 bases are TGCGCCAGCAGCAAGGGACAGGCCGCCTACAATGAGCAGTTCTTC. The encoded protein is CASSKGQAAYNEQFF.

CDR3 in DNA: TGTGCCAGCAGCCCGGAGGCTAGCGGGGGTGATACCTACGAGCAGTACTTC. As protein: CASSPEASGGDTYEQYF. This chain joins TRBV4-2 and TRBJ2-7; 10 bases align to TRBD2. Germline CDR1 and CDR2: LGHNA and YNFKEQ. This CDR3 contains 17 residues. Trimming removed 4 bases from V and 2 bases from J; junction bases left unmatched: 11.

This clone was seen once. The chain combines TRBV6-5 with TRBJ1-1; 7 positions match TRBD1. The V gene end was trimmed by 5 bases and the J gene end by 7 bases; junction bases not matched to a gene: 10. The CDR3 length is 14 residues. The V gene's germline CDR1 is MNHEY and CDR2 SVGAGI. CDR3 sequence reads: CASSNERTGREAFF. CDR3 nucleotides: TGTGCCAGCAGTAACGAGCGGACAGGCCGTGAAGCTTTCTTT.

The gene calls are TRBV6-2 or TRBV6-3 and TRBJ2-1, with D possibly matching TRBD1 (5 bases). The V end lost 4 bases, the J end lost 4 bases, and 14 bases lay between the germline ends. Germline V gives CDR1 MNHEY, CDR2 SVGEGT. The length of the CDR3 is 15 residues. The CDR3 loop is CASSWGGGSYNEQFF. CDR3 sequence (DNA): TGTGCCAGCAGTTGGGGCGGCGGATCATACAATGAGCAGTTCTTC.

The genes are TRBV3-1 (or the pseudogene TRBV3-2) and TRBJ2-3, with 7 bases matching TRBD2. Per germline, CDR1 LGHDT and CDR2 YNNKEL (reference sequence). The CDR3 loop spans 14 amino acids. V trimming: 2 bases; J trimming: 3 bases; junction bases outside the gene matches: 2. The CDR3 region has the DNA TGTGCCAGCAGCCAACGGACTAGAACAGATACGCAGTATTTT. Its translation: CASSQRTRTDTQYF.

This clone was seen a handful of times. This chain joins TRBV11-3 and TRBJ2-7; D ambiguous. The V gene's germline CDR1 is SGHNT and CDR2 YENEEA. This CDR3 is built from 13 residues. V lost 4 bases and J 7 bases, leaving 14 bases between the germline ends. CDR3 residues: CASSSNNAGEQYF. The CDR3 nucleotides read TGTGCCAGCAGCTCAAACAACGCCGGGGAGCAGTACTTC.

V gene TRBV6-5 combines with J gene TRBJ1-2, with 8 nucleotides matching TRBD1. Germline CDR1 reads MNHEY; CDR2 reads SVGAGI. V gave up 4 bases and J gave up 7 bases; unmatched junction bases: 5. This CDR3 comprises 13 residues. For the CDR3, the DNA is TGTGCCAGCAGTTTCTCAGGGGGCAGTGGCTACACCTTC. This translates into CASSFSGGSGYTF.

This clone was counted once. The chain is built from TRBV6-1 and TRBJ1-5, with D hard to call. The length of the CDR3 is 17 residues. Deletions cut 4 bases from V and 0 bases from J, with 16 bases between. CDR1 is MNHNS, CDR2 SASEGT, per germline. CDR3 residues: CASSATAELTSNQPQHF. The CDR3, as DNA: TGTGCCAGCAGTGCGACGGCGGAACTGACTAGCAATCAGCCCCAGCATTTT.

The V call is TRBV3-1 (or the pseudogene TRBV3-2), the J call TRBJ1-4; no clear D gene. Germline V gives CDR1 LGHDT, CDR2 YNNKEL (reference sequence). V shed 6 bases and J shed 4 bases, with 6 bases lying between them. This CDR3 has 12 amino acids. CDR3 region: CASRALNEKLFF. The CDR3 DNA reads as TGTGCCAGCAGGGCCCTTAATGAAAAACTGTTTTTT.

This clone is a singleton in its sample. V and J are TRBV9 and TRBJ1-6, with a weak D call TRBD1 (6 bases). The CDR3 totals 16 residues. The germline CDR1 and CDR2 sequences are SGDLS and YYNGEE. V dropped 0 bases and J dropped 6 bases, with 13 bases sitting between them. This chain's CDR3 is CASSVAGQSFNSPLHF. The CDR3 DNA reads TGTGCCAGCAGCGTAGCCGGACAGAGCTTTAATTCACCCCTCCACTTT.

This clone was observed once. The J gene is TRBJ1-4, the V gene TRBV5-1, with TRBD1 as a possible D gene (5 bases). From germline, CDR1 is SGHRS and CDR2 YFSETQ. The CDR3 loop spans 18 amino acids. The ends were cut back, 5 bases at V and 4 bases at J, with 24 bases in the middle. This CDR3 reads CASSRWGRWGENNEKLFF. The CDR3 nucleotides read TGCGCCAGCAGTAGATGGGGTCGGTGGGGCGAAAATAATGAAAAACTGTTTTTT.

V gene TRBV6-5 combines with J gene TRBJ2-1; 9 bases match TRBD2. Germline-derived CDR1 and CDR2 are MNHEY and SVGAGI. Trimming at V came to 8 bases and at J to 10 bases, leaving 9 bases not matched to a gene. This CDR3 is 13 amino acids long. CDR3 sequence (DNA): TGTGCCAGCGGCGGCGGGGGGGCTGGGGAGCAGTTCTTC. Its translation: CASGGGGAGEQFF.

The chain couples TRBV18 to TRBJ2-1; 11 bases match TRBD2. The CDR3 totals 17 residues. CDR1 is KGHSH and CDR2 is LQKENI in the germline V gene. The V and J ends lost 3 bases and 4 bases, in that order; junction bases with no gene match: 8. CDR3 protein: CASSPTLAGGTYNEQFF. DNA for the CDR3: TGTGCCAGCTCACCTACCCTAGCGGGGGGAACTTACAATGAGCAGTTCTTC.

The chain links TRBV5-4 to TRBJ1-2; no definite D call. Germline V CDR1 and CDR2: SGHNT, YYREEE (reference sequence). Trimming took 1 base from V and 4 from J, leaving 14 bases between them. The CDR3 is 15 amino acids. CDR3 in DNA: TGTGCCAGCAGCTTGAATCTAGGAAAGCCCTATGGCTACACCTTC. Its translation is CASSLNLGKPYGYTF.

This chain joins TRBV5-1 and TRBJ1-1; 7 bases are shared with TRBD1. This CDR3 region has 15 residues. Trimming at V came to 4 bases and at J to 6 bases, leaving 12 bases not matched to a gene. CDR1 is SGHRS and CDR2 is YFSETQ in the germline V gene. The CDR3 reads CASSRTGTENAEAFF. The CDR3 DNA reads TGCGCCAGCAGCCGGACAGGAACGGAAAACGCTGAAGCTTTCTTT.

The rearrangement uses TRBV6-5 and TRBJ1-2; D not certain. Trimming removed 6 bases at V and 8 bases at J, with 19 bases between. Germline CDR1 MNHEY, CDR2 SVGAGI. CDR3 length equals 14 residues. CDR3 coding DNA: TGTGCCAGCAGCAATCGGTTACCCTCGGGAGGCTACACCTTC. This codes for CASSNRLPSGGYTF.